The present T cell receptor (beta chain) was sequenced within a study of brain metastases from non-small cell lung cancer. Profiled with immunoSEQ multiplex PCR; TCRdb holds only in-frame clones, not every one. The sample consists of some 4,500 clones, roughly 90% of them appearing once. The trim removed 3 bases at V and 2 bases at J, leaving 12 bases unmatched. Looked up from germline, CDR1 is KGHSH and CDR2 is LQKENI. The CDR3 is 17 amino acids. Sequenced sample: tissue from a brain metastasis. The origin of this receptor is a donor at least 40 years old with non-small cell lung cancer. The gene calls are TRBV18 and TRBJ1-2; 7 positions match TRBD1. The CDR3 reads CASSPNDREISNYGYTF. CDR3 DNA sequence: TGTGCCAGCTCACCTAATGACAGGGAGATATCGAACTATGGCTACACCTTC.